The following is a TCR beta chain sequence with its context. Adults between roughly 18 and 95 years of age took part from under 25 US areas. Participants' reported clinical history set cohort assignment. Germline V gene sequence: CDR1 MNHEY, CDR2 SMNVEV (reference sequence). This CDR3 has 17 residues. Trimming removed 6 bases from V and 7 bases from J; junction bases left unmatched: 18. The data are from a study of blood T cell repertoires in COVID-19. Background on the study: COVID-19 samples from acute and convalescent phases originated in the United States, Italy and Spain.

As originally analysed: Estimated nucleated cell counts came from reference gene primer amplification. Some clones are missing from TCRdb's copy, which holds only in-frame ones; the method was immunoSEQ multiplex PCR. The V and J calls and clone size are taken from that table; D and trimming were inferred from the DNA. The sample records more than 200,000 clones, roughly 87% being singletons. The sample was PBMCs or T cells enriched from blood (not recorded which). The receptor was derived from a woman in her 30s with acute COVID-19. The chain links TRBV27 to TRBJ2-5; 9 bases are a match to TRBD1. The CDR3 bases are TGTGCCAGCAGCTTACTCGGGACAGGGCAAGAGTTAGGGACCCAGTACTTC. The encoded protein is CASSLLGTGQELGTQYF.